Here is one T cell receptor (beta chain) with its context. It lacks a known antigen. No much larger clone is present one base from it, and per-base qualities are unavailable. Libraries were built with the immunoSEQ multiplex PCR assay. TCRdb limited this immuneACCESS table to in-frame rearrangements with V and J called. A share of clones is missing; checked studies link under half to unresolved V genes, and the rest is unexplained. The sample includes around 92,000 clones, with 95% observed a single time. The top ten constitute 0.2% to 0.25% of the sample. The CDR3 covers 14 residues, taking in both the cysteine and the phenylalanine. CDR3 DNA only is kept here, 42 bases in frame from base 1. CDR1 and CDR2 (MNHNY, SVGAGI) derive from the germline V gene (reference sequence). Deletion took 2 bases off V and 7 bases off J, with a span of 12 bases between the germline ends. This sample was taken from a study of technical replicates of blood from a handful of donors (dated by TCRdb to 2016 to 2017).

This sequence originates from a human donor in good health. Here the chain combines TRBV6-6 and TRBJ1-5; a weak D assignment points to TRBD1 (5 bases agree). The sample consisted of T cells isolated from PBMCs. The DNA reads as follows: TGTGCCAGCAGTTACGGAGGGGAGGACCAGCCCCAGCATTTT. This translates into CASSYGGEDQPQHF.